This TCR beta chain stems from a study of OX40 agonist ivuxolimab in advanced cancers. The ends lost 5 bases at V and 8 bases at J; junction bases unmatched: 8. The CDR3 is 14 residues long. CDR1 and CDR2 from the germline V gene are PRHDT and FYEKMQ (reference sequence). Findings and caveats of the study: Clonal expansion was seen in CD4+ and CD8+ blood T cells by week 6 at 0.1 to 3.0 mg/kg. The investigators did not determine what antigen specificity the expanded peripheral T cells had.

The count of this clone is one. Its antigen is currently unknown. Sequencing used immunoSEQ multiplex PCR; TCRdb keeps in-frame clones, though not all of them. The data contain 25,000 to 35,000 clones, approximately 88% of them seen just once; the ten biggest clones take up 20% to 25%. The genes are TRBV13 and TRBJ1-4; the match to TRBD1 covers 7 bases. The specimen comprised CD4+ or CD8+ T cells sorted from blood, sampled in a trial of the OX40 agonist ivuxolimab. The receptor was derived from an adult with an advanced solid tumor such as melanoma, head and neck, liver or kidney cancer. CDR3: CASSVDRVGEKLFF. CDR3 DNA sequence: TGTGCCAGCAGCGTCGACAGGGTAGGAGAAAAACTGTTTTTT.